This paragraph reports one TCR beta chain. The antigen is not known. Each patient was aged 18 to 65 and had newly diagnosed hyperthyroidism of under 2 months' duration. Germline lookup yields CDR1 SGHTA and CDR2 FQGTGA. This CDR3 is 15 amino acids long. Losses at the gene ends were 5 bases for V and 8 bases for J; bases not matched to a gene: 12. Amplified regions were TCR beta CDR3 sequences from RNA transcripts. With the HTBI primer set, the TCR CDR3 went through a first round of RT-PCR. From the multiplex PCR reads, TCRdb called clonotypes with MiXCR, one entry per CDR3 protein. The sample holds 650,000 to 700,000 distinct CDR3 sequences, around 16% seen once. This sample was taken from a study of T cells in Graves' hyperthyroidism and ophthalmopathy. Across the study: The authors collected peripheral blood at initial diagnosis, before any treatment.

Study-wide results and limits: Ophthalmopathy prediction by the model preceded onset by a median about 6 months.

The rearrangement links TRBV7-3 to TRBJ1-2; 9 bases map to TRBD1. The receptor's source is a man aged 45-65 years with Graves' hyperthyroidism. Sequencing was carried out using blood. This CDR3 reads CASSQTGGTLHGYTF. The CDR3 coding sequence is TGTGCCAGCAGCCAAACAGGGGGCACCCTCCACGGCTACACCTTC.